Below, 9 T cell receptor beta chains from the same sample are listed, as sequenced in a study of blood T cells in healthy people across ages. Through a sample-barcoded 5' primer and a J-beta primer mix, a second PCR was run for roughly 7 to 11 cycles. TCRdb re-analysed the 5' RACE reads in MiXCR, keeping a single row per CDR3 protein. The sample contains a few hundred thousand distinct CDR3 sequences, 25% to 30% of which appear only once. The sample was blood. The receptors were gathered from a woman in her seventies in good health.

This clonotype has just a few counts. The chain links TRBV29-1 to TRBJ2-5; 12 bases line up with TRBD2. Per the germline V gene, CDR1 is SQVTM and CDR2 is ANQGSEA. The ends lost 7 bases at V and 2 bases at J; junction bases unmatched: 8. This CDR3 spans 15 amino acids. The CDR3 protein is CSARTSGIPQETQYF. In DNA, the CDR3 is TGCAGCGCCAGGACTAGCGGGATACCTCAAGAGACCCAGTACTTC.

The table lists this clonotype with a few counts. This sequence joins TRBV7-9 and TRBJ2-1; D is unclear. Trimming removed 0 bases from V and 12 bases from J, with 9 bases in between. In germline, CDR1 is SEHNR, CDR2 FQNEAQ (reference sequence). The CDR3 loop spans 12 amino acids. The CDR3 sequence is CASSLASSRQFF. CDR3 coding DNA: TGTGCCAGCAGCTTAGCTAGCAGTAGGCAGTTCTTC.

On this clonotype: Sequence at one end of the junction differs from germline and may be a read error. The chain is built from TRBV29-1 and TRBJ2-1; no reliable D call. Germline CDR1 SQVTM, CDR2 ANQGSEA. The CDR3 runs 14 residues. This CDR3 reads CSVTRPWPYNEQLF. The CDR3 coding sequence is TGCAGCGTGACCAGACCATGGCCCTACAATGAGCAGCTCTTC.

This clonotype was seen only a few times. The chain joins TRBV20-1 to TRBJ2-1; 9 bases fit TRBD2. This CDR3 has 15 amino acids. Trimming took 0 bases from V and 6 from J; bases not matched to a gene: 6. Germline V gives CDR1 DFQATT, CDR2 SNEGSKA (reference sequence). As DNA, the CDR3 is TGCAGTGCTAGAGATATCCTAGCGGGACCCAATGAGCAGTTCTTC. It specifies CSARDILAGPNEQFF.

The V and J genes are TRBV12-3 or TRBV12-4 and TRBJ2-3, with D hard to call. V was trimmed by 9 bases and J by 6 bases, leaving 13 bases between them. The CDR3 is 12 residues long. CDR3 protein: CASRSIGDTQYF. Here the CDR3 DNA reads TGTGCCAGTCGAAGCATCGGGGATACGCAGTATTTT.

This clonotype was observed a handful of times. The rearrangement links TRBV4-2 to TRBJ2-4, with D unclear. V was trimmed by 2 bases and J by 0 bases, leaving 11 bases between them. The CDR3 loop spans 16 amino acids. Germline-derived CDR1 and CDR2 are LGHNA and YNFKEQ. The DNA of the CDR3 is TGTGCCAGCAGCCAAAGCCTTACCCTAGCCAAAAACATTCAGTACTTC. Translating it yields CASSQSLTLAKNIQYF.

V gene TRBV12-3 or TRBV12-4 combines with J gene TRBJ2-1; 9 nucleotides line up with TRBD2. The tail of the sequence fits TRBJ2-7 better, so the J call may be wrong. The CDR3 totals 13 residues. The chain's CDR3 is CASRAGGSYEQYF. The CDR3 DNA follows: TGTGCCAGCAGAGCGGGAGGCTCCTACGAGCAGTACTTC.

This clonotype was counted a few times. V usage is TRBV2 and J usage is TRBJ1-2; D unresolved. The germline V gene encodes CDR1 SNHLY and CDR2 FYNNEI. Trimming took off 8 bases at V and 5 bases at J, with 6 bases between the two ends. The CDR3 sequence is 10 residues long. The CDR3 DNA is TGTGCCAGCGAACAGTATGGCTACACCTTC. Translation gives CASEQYGYTF.

This clonotype was counted a single time. The chain uses TRBV6-1 and TRBJ2-4; a weak D match, TRBD2 (5 bases). The germline V gene encodes CDR1 MNHNS and CDR2 SASEGT. V lost 3 bases to trimming and J lost 0 bases, with 15 bases between them. The CDR3 is made up of 17 amino acids. The CDR3 coding sequence is TGTGCCAGCAGTGACCAGAGGGAAAATCGAGCCAAAAACATTCAGTACTTC. Its protein product is CASSDQRENRAKNIQYF.